The 20 T cell receptor beta chains listed next were all sequenced from one sample in a study of T cell responses to AZD1222 COVID-19 vaccine. Generated by immunoSEQ multiplex PCR, the TCRdb table keeps only in-frame clones and is missing some. The repertoire consists of some 140,000 clones, with roughly 90% occurring once and the leading ten covering just over 3%. Sequenced here: peripheral blood, sampled on day 0 of AZD1222 vaccination. Receptors originate from an adult in good health.

CDR3: CASSQVWDSTDTQYF. CDR3 sequence (DNA): TGCGCCAGCAGCCAAGTCTGGGATAGCACAGATACGCAGTATTTT. This chain links TRBV4-1 with TRBJ2-3; D is uncertain. Germline lookup yields CDR1 MGHRA and CDR2 YSYEKL. The CDR3 runs to 15 residues. Trimming stripped 1 base from V and 0 bases from J, with 8 bases between.

The chain is built from TRBV5-1 and TRBJ2-7, with 8 nucleotides matching TRBD2. J lost 4 bases, V lost 0 bases, and 6 bases had no gene match. The CDR3 extends over 15 amino acids. Germline CDR1 and CDR2: SGHRS and YFSETQ. Here the CDR3 reads CASSLEAGAPYEQYF. The CDR3 nucleotides are TGCGCCAGCAGCTTGGAAGCGGGAGCCCCTTACGAGCAGTACTTC.

In this sample, this clone turned up once. The chain is built from TRBV16 and TRBJ1-1; 7 nucleotides match TRBD1. After removal of 7 bases from V and 1 base from J, the junction contained 3 bases not matched to a gene. The CDR3 has 13 residues. Germline assignment: CDR1 KGHSY and CDR2 FQNENV. CDR3: CASTWTGNTEAFF. The DNA of the CDR3 is TGTGCCAGCACCTGGACAGGGAACACTGAAGCTTTCTTT.

The chain is built from TRBV7-2 and TRBJ2-2; no firm D call. Germline V gene data show CDR1 as SGHTA and CDR2 as FQGNSA. The ends were cut back, 1 base at V and 1 base at J, with 7 bases in the middle. The CDR3 is 15 residues long. CDR3 protein: CASSLGRLNTGELFF. The CDR3 DNA reads TGTGCCAGCAGCTTAGGAAGACTGAACACCGGGGAGCTGTTTTTT.

This rearrangement joins TRBV3-1 (or the pseudogene TRBV3-2) to TRBJ2-7; unclear D gene. The V end was cut by 0 bases, the J end by 5 bases, with 14 bases between. The germline V gene has CDR1 LGHDT and CDR2 YNNKEL (reference sequence). CDR3 length: 15 residues. The CDR3 bases are TGTGCCAGCAGCCAAGAAGCCTCTAGTCTACACGAGCAGTACTTC. Protein: CASSQEASSLHEQYF.

In its sample, this clone was seen once. The chain recombines TRBV7-2 with TRBJ2-2; D may be TRBD2 (5 bases). The length of the CDR3 is 15 residues. The V end lost 0 bases, the J end lost 9 bases, and 14 bases lay between the germline ends. CDR1 and CDR2 (germline): SGHTA, FQGNSA. In DNA, the CDR3 is TGTGCCAGCAGCTTAGCTTCTGGGAGTGGTCGGGAGCTGTTTTTT. This gives the protein CASSLASGSGRELFF.

The chain is built from TRBV19 and TRBJ2-5; 12 positions agree with TRBD1. The V segment lost 5 bases and the J segment 1 base; nucleotides outside the gene matches: 2. The CDR3 extends over 15 amino acids. From germline, CDR1 is LNHDA and CDR2 SQIVND (reference sequence). The DNA of the CDR3 is TGTGCCAGTAGTCGGGGACAGGGGGCCCAAGAGACCCAGTACTTC. Its protein is CASSRGQGAQETQYF.

CDR3 sequence (DNA): TGCGCCAGCAGCTCACAGGGAGGCGGTGAAAAACTGTTTTTT. Protein: CASSSQGGGEKLFF. V is TRBV5-1 and J is TRBJ1-4; D perhaps matches TRBD1 (6 bases). From germline, CDR1 is SGHRS and CDR2 YFSETQ. The CDR3 is 14 amino acids. V was shortened by 3 bases and J by 7 bases, with 13 bases between the two germline ends.

This clone was recorded only once. This rearrangement joins TRBV10-3 to TRBJ2-5; D might be TRBD1 (6 bases). Germline CDR1 ENHRY, CDR2 SYGVKD. The CDR3 covers 12 residues. V lost 6 bases and J 3 bases, leaving 8 bases between the germline ends. CDR3 coding DNA: TGTGCCATCAGCGAGGGGGAAGAGACCCAGTACTTC. Translating gives CAISEGEETQYF.

The V call is TRBV5-5, the J call TRBJ2-7; D is uncertain. CDR1 is SGHKS and CDR2 is YYEKEE in the germline V gene (reference sequence). Trimming pared 0 bases from V and 2 bases from J, leaving 15 bases between. The CDR3 has 16 amino acids. In nucleotides, the CDR3 is TGTGCCAGCAGCTTGGTAGGCCCCGACACGCCCTACGAGCAGTACTTC. It specifies CASSLVGPDTPYEQYF.

The rearrangement uses TRBV19 and TRBJ2-7; D is uncertain. CDR1 and CDR2 (germline): LNHDA, SQIVND (reference sequence). The ends were cut back, 4 bases at V and 3 bases at J, with 13 bases in the middle. The CDR3 is made up of 14 amino acids. The DNA for the CDR3 is TGTGCCAGTAGTACAAACATTGGTAGCTACGAGCAGTACTTC. Translation: CASSTNIGSYEQYF.

CDR3 nucleotide sequence: TGTGCCAGCAGCACCGGTGGGGGGCAGGATCAGCCCCAGCATTTT. It yields the protein CASSTGGGQDQPQHF. This chain links TRBV5-8 with TRBJ1-5, with D possibly being TRBD1 (6 bases). CDR1 SGHTS and CDR2 YDEGEE come from the germline V gene. The CDR3 has 15 residues. V lost 4 bases to trimming and J lost 5 bases, with 16 bases between them.

Here the CDR3 DNA reads TGTGCCAGCAGTTCCCCGGGTCAGGGAGATGAAAAACTGTTTTTT. It is translated as CASSSPGQGDEKLFF. The chain uses TRBV4-2 and TRBJ1-4; maybe TRBD1 (5 bases). The CDR3 extends over 15 amino acids. Trimming stripped 6 bases from V and 6 bases from J, with 17 bases between. The germline V gene encodes CDR1 LGHNA and CDR2 YNFKEQ.

The chain recombines TRBV7-2 with TRBJ1-2, with TRBD1 matching 7 bases. Trimming cost V 4 bases and J 8 bases; bases outside gene matches: 7. Germline lookup yields CDR1 SGHTA and CDR2 FQGNSA. The CDR3 runs 13 residues. CDR3 amino acids: CASSSGDSSGYTF. In nucleotides, the CDR3 is TGTGCCAGCAGCTCCGGGGACAGTTCGGGCTACACCTTC. Using reference TRBV7-2 and TRBJ1-2 for the parts outside the CDR3, the full variable domain is GAGVSQSPSNKVTEKGKDVELRCDPISGHTALYWYRQSLGQGLEFLIYFQGNSAPDKSGLPSDRFSAERTGGSVSTLTIQRTQQEDSAVYLCASSSGDSSGYTFGSGTRLTVV.

The CDR3: CASSSRRQAFTMNTEAFF. The DNA for the CDR3 is TGTGCCAGCTCATCGCGCAGACAGGCATTTACTATGAACACTGAAGCTTTCTTT. This chain uses TRBV18 with TRBJ1-1, with D perhaps TRBD1 (6 bases). Trimming removed 5 bases at V and 0 bases at J, with 22 bases between. Germline assignment: CDR1 KGHSH and CDR2 LQKENI. This CDR3 comprises 18 residues.

J is TRBJ1-2 and V is TRBV12-5; 10 bases map to TRBD1. After removal of 6 bases from V and 7 bases from J, the junction contained 11 bases not matched to a gene. CDR3 length equals 15 residues. Germline V gene data show CDR1 as LGHNT and CDR2 as FRNRAP. The chain's CDR3 is CASGLRQGAYGGYTF. The CDR3 nucleotides read TGTGCTAGTGGACTAAGACAGGGGGCTTATGGTGGCTACACCTTC.

The CDR3 nucleotides read TGTGCCTGGCTACATGGCCCCTCAAGGGGAGCTTTCTTT. This encodes CAWLHGPSRGAFF. The chain uses TRBV30 and TRBJ1-1; tentative D call: TRBD1 (5 bases). V was pared by 5 bases and J by 10 bases, with 20 bases between. CDR1 and CDR2 from the germline V gene are GTSNPN and SVGIG (reference sequence). The CDR3 is made up of 13 amino acids.

V and J are TRBV18 and TRBJ2-5; D is ambiguous. The CDR3 spans 14 residues. V dropped 5 bases and J dropped 5 bases, with 15 bases sitting between them. Germline-derived CDR1 and CDR2 are KGHSH and LQKENI. CDR3 sequence (DNA): TGTGCCAGCTCATTTTCGACACCACCCGAGACCCAGTACTTC. Translated: CASSFSTPPETQYF.

This clone appeared a few times. The DNA of the CDR3 is TGTGCCAGCAGCTTGCCTGTCTGGAATGAGCAGTTCTTC. This sequence encodes CASSLPVWNEQFF. The chain employs TRBV7-2 and TRBJ2-1; no definite D call. Looked up from germline, CDR1 is SGHTA and CDR2 is FQGNSA. V gave up 3 bases and J gave up 7 bases, with 10 bases separating them. This CDR3 spans 13 amino acids.

The J gene is TRBJ2-7, the V gene TRBV27; maybe TRBD2 (5 bases). Per the germline V gene, CDR1 is MNHEY and CDR2 is SMNVEV (reference sequence). The germline V and J ends were trimmed by 2 bases and 5 bases, with 13 bases remaining between them. The CDR3 is made up of 14 amino acids. The CDR3 is CASSLGRGDDEQYF. For the CDR3, the DNA is TGTGCCAGCAGTTTAGGACGGGGAGACGACGAGCAGTACTTC.